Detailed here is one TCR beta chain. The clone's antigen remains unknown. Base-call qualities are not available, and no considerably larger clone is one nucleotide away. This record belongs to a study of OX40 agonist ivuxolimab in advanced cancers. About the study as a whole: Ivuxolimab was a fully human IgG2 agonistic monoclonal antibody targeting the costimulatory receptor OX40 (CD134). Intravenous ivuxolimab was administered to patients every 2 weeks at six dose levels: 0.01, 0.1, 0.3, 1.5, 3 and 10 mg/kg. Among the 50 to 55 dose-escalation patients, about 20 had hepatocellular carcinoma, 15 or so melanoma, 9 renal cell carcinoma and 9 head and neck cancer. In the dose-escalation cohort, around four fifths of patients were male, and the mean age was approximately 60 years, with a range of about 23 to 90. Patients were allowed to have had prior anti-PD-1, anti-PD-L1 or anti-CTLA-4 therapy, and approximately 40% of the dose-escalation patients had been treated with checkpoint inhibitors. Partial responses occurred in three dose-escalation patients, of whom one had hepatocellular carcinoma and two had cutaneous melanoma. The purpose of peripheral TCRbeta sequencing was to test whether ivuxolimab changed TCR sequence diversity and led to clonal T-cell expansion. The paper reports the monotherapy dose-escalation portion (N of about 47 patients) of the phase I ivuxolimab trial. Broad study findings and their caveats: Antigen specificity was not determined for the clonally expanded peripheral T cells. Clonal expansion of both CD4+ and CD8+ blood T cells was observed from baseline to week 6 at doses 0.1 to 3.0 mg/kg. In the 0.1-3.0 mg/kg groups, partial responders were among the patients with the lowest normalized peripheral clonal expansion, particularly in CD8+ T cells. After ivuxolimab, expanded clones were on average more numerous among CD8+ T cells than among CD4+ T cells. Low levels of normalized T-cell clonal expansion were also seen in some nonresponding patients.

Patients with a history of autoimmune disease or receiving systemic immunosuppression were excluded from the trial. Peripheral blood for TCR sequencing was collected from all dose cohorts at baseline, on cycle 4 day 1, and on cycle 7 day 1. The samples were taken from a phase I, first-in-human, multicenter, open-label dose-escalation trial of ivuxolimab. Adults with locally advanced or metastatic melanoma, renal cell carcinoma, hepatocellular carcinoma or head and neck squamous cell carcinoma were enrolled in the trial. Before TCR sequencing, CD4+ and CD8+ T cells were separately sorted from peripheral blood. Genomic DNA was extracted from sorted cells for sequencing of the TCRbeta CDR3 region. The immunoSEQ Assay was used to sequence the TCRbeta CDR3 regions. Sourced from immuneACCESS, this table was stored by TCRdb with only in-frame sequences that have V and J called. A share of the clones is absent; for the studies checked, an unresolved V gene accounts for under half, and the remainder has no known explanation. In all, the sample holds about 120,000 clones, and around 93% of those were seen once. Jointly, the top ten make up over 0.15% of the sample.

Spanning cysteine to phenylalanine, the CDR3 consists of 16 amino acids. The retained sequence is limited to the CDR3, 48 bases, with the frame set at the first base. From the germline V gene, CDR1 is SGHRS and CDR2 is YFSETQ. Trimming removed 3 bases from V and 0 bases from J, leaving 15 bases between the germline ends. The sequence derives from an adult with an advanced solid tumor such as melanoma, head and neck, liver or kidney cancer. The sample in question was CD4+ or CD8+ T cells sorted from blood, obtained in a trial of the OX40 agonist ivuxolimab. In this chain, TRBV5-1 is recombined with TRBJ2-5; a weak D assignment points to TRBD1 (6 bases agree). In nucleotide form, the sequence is TGCGCCAGCAGCTCCGGGACACCCTCCAACCAAGAGACCCAGTACTTC. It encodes CASSSGTPSNQETQYF. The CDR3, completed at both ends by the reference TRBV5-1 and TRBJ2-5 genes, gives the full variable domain KAGVTQTPRYLIKTRGQQVTLSCSPISGHRSVSWYQQTPGQGLQFLFEYFSETQRNKGNFPGRFSGRQFSNSRSEMNVSTLELGDSALYLCASSSGTPSNQETQYFGPGTRLLVL.